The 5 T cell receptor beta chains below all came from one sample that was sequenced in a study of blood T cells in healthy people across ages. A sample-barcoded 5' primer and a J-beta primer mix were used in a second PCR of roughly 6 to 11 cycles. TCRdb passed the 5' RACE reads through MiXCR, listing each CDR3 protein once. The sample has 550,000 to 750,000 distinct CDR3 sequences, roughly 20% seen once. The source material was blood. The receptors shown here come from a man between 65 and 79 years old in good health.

The CDR3: CASSLWTSGAYEQYF. CDR3 DNA: TGCGCCAGCAGCCTATGGACTAGCGGTGCCTACGAGCAGTACTTC. This chain uses TRBV5-1 with TRBJ2-5; 10 bases agree with TRBD2. The J call is uncertain, as TRBJ2-7 better fits the DNA end. This CDR3 is 15 amino acids long. Germline V lookup: CDR1 SGHRS, CDR2 YFSETQ.

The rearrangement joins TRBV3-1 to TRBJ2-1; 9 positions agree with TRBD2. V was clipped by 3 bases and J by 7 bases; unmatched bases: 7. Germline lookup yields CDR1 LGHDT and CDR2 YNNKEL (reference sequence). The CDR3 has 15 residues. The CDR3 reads CASSHSSGKRNEQFF. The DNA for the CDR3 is TGTGCCAGCAGCCATTCTAGCGGGAAGCGGAATGAGCAGTTCTTC.

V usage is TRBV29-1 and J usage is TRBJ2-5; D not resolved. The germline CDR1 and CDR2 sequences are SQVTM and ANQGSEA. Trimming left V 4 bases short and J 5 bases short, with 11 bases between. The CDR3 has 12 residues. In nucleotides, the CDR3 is TGCAGCGTTGTATTAGGTTCGGAGACCCAGTACTTC. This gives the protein CSVVLGSETQYF.

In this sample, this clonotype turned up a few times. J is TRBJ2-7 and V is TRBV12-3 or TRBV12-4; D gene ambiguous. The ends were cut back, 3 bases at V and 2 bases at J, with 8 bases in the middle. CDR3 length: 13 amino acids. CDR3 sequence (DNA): TGTGCCAGCAGTTTGGGCTGGACCTACGAGCAGTACTTC. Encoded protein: CASSLGWTYEQYF.

The chain's CDR3 is CASSGPGLAGGGAYNEQFF. CDR3 nucleotide sequence: TGTGCCAGCAGTGGCCCGGGACTAGCGGGAGGGGGCGCCTACAATGAGCAGTTCTTC. The chain joins TRBV12-3 or TRBV12-4 to TRBJ2-5; TRBD2 matches 16 bases. The J call may be in error: the DNA end matches TRBJ2-1 better. The CDR3 totals 19 residues.